The present T cell receptor (beta chain) was sequenced within a study of blood T cell repertoires in COVID-19 (dated by TCRdb to about 2020). As for the study more broadly: Samples from collaborators originated in the United States, Italy and Spain and spanned both the acute and convalescent phases of COVID-19. The material from the prospective study consisted of cDNA or gDNA derived from T cells, B-cell-depleted T cells, or PBMCs. Deeply sampled blood TCRbeta repertoires from subjects exposed to, actively infected with, or recovered from COVID-19 were included in the dataset. The repertoires were made available in a free public database intended to serve as a resource for research on the immune response to SARS-CoV-2. The samples were drawn from two sources: the first 160 participants of the ongoing ImmuneRACE study, and some 1,300 subjects contributed by 6 global collaborators. Sample metadata almost always included a de-identified subject ID, COVID-19 status, age in years and sex. Where HLA class I and class II types were available, the types were taken from metadata supplied by the sample provider, not from assay-based typing.

Points on this clone: The antigen this receptor binds is unknown. The sample holds no much larger clone one base away, and base qualities are not on file.

General study outcomes and caveats: The quantity of clinical and demographic metadata differed by source and by participant and was supplied without curation.

Enrolling through a virtual design, the prospective study's participants ranged in age from roughly 18 to 100 years and lived across more than 20 United States geographic areas. In the prospective study, cohorts were assigned on the basis of participant-reported clinical history obtained from a screening survey and a study questionnaire. Recovered participants in ImmuneRACE Cohort 3 were defined by two consecutive negative NP/OP PCR tests, clearance by a healthcare professional, or resolution of symptoms. In the prospective study, whole blood, serum and a nasopharyngeal or oropharyngeal swab were collected from each participant by mobile phlebotomists. Over a roughly 2-month period, participants in the prospective study had the option of providing additional blood draws and questionnaires. Blood samples from the prospective study were shipped frozen or at room temperature prior to DNA extraction.

A distance of 14 bases separates the germline ends of V and J, which lose 5 bases and 3 bases respectively. Taken from cysteine to phenylalanine, the CDR3 has 14 residues. Only the CDR3 portion is preserved as DNA: 42 bases, with reading frame beginning at the first base. In the germline V gene (reference sequence), CDR1 corresponds to SEHNR and CDR2 to FQNEAQ. TCRbeta CDR3 regions were amplified from genomic DNA by means of the immunoSEQ Assay, a bias-controlled multiplex PCR. On the authors' methods: Nucleated cell counts per sample were estimated from amplification of reference gene primers within the assay. To quantify the absolute abundance of each unique TCRbeta CDR3 rearrangement, sequence reads were collapsed and filtered. For each sample, productive Simpson clonality was calculated as the square root of Simpson's diversity index across productive rearrangements. The table comes from immuneACCESS by way of TCRdb, which keeps in-frame sequences with V and J called. Part of the clones is missing from these tables; in studies checked, under half for an unresolved V gene and the rest for unknown reasons. V and J calls plus clone size are reproduced from that table; the DNA served to infer D and trimming. Here the sample has around 380,000 clones; more than 75% occur a single time. The ten most abundant clones make up about 1.5% of the sample.

The sample comprised PBMCs or T cells enriched from blood (not recorded which). The TCR was taken from a man between 25 and 39 years old who had recovered from COVID-19. The V and J segments used are TRBV7-9 and TRBJ2-7; confidence is insufficient to name the D gene. The bases are TGTGCCAGCAGCGACAACCTTTCTGGCTACGAGCAGTACTTC. This gives the protein CASSDNLSGYEQYF.